This T cell receptor beta chain was captured in a study of shared clonotypes between healthy human individuals. On this clone itself: The identical CDR3 is also encoded by other nucleotide sequences in the sample.

Only CD45RO-negative cells positively selected for CCR7 counted as naive CD8 cells, so terminally differentiated effector memory CD45RA+ cells were excluded. Germline assignment: CDR1 MNHNS and CDR2 SASEGT. CDR3 length: 12 amino acids. Between the trimmed V and J ends, which lost 1 base and 0 bases, there was a span of 1 base. The protocol was immunoSEQ multiplex PCR, while the TCRdb copy is restricted to in-frame clones and leaves out a portion. Here the sample spans about 580,000 clones, roughly 98% being singletons. What was sequenced was naive CD8+ T cells sorted from blood. The V and J genes are TRBV6-1 and TRBJ2-7; D not certain. This TCR was recovered from a man younger than 45 in good health. The CDR3: CASSEGSYEQYF. The DNA for the CDR3 is TGTGCCAGCAGTGAAGGCTCCTACGAGCAGTACTTC.